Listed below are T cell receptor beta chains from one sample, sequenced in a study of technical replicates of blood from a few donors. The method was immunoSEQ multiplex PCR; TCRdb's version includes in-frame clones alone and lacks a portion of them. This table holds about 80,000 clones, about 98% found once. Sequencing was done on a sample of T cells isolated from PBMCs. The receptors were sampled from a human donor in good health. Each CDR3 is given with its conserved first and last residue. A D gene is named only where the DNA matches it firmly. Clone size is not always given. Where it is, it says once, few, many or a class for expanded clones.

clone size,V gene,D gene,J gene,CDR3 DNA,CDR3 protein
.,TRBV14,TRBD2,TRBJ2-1,TGTGCCAGCAGCCACGTACCCGGGACTAGCGGGGGTAATGAGCAGTTCTTC,CASSHVPGTSGGNEQFF
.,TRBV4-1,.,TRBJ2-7,TGCGCCAGCAGCCAAGACCTGGACAGGGACTATTACGAGCAGTACTTC,CASSQDLDRDYYEQYF
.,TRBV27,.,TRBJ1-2,TGTGCCAGCAGTGGTCGTCGCGGCGGTTTCTATGGCTACACCTTC,CASSGRRGGFYGYTF
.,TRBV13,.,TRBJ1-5,TGTGCCAGCAGCTTAACTGCCGGACGGGGGGCCTGGAGCAATCAGCCCCAGCATTTT,CASSLTAGRGAWSNQPQHF
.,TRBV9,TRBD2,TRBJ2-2,TGTGCCAGCAGCGTAGGTAGCGGGAGGTCGGCTGGGGAGCTGTTTTTT,CASSVGSGRSAGELFF
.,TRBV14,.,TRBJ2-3,TGTGCCAGCAGCCCCTCGGGAGATACGCAGTATTTT,CASSPSGDTQYF
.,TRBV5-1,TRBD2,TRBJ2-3,TGCGCCAGCAGCTATAGCCTCGGCGGGGGTCCCACAGATACGCAGTATTTT,CASSYSLGGGPTDTQYF
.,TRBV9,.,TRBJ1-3,TGTGCCAGCAGCGTATATTATCTAGGAAACACCATATATTTT,CASSVYYLGNTIYF
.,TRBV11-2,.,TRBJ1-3,TGTGCCAGCAGCCAAGGCGGGGGCTCTGGAAACACCATATATTTT,CASSQGGGSGNTIYF
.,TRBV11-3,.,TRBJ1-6,TGTGCCAGCAGCTTAGATAATCAAAGGGGGAATAATTCACCCCTCCACTTT,CASSLDNQRGNNSPLHF
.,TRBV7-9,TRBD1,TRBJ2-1,TGTGCCAGCAGAGGGACAGGGGAGTTAGTCAATGAGCAGTTCTTC,CASRGTGELVNEQFF
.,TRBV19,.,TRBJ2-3,TGTGCCACCTTAGAGGGATTTGGAACAGATACGCAGTATTTT,CATLEGFGTDTQYF
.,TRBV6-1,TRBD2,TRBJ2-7,TGTGCCAGCAGTGAGGGGGGGTTCTACGAGCAGTACTTC,CASSEGGFYEQYF
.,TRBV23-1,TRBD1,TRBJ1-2,TGCGCCACGGGGACAGGGGCTAACTATGGCTACACCTTC,CATGTGANYGYTF
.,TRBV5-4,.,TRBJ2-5,TGTGCCAGCAGCTTACAGGCACAAGAGACCCAGTACTTC,CASSLQAQETQYF
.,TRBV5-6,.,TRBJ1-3,TGTGCCAGCAGCTTGAACCCGAGGGCTGGAAACACCATATATTTT,CASSLNPRAGNTIYF
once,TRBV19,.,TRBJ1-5,TGTGCCAGTAGCCTGGACTTCGATAGCAATCAGCCCCAGCATTTT,CASSLDFDSNQPQHF
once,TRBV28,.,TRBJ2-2,TGTGCCAGCAGTTCTGGACAGACGAACACCGGGGAGCTGTTTTTT,CASSSGQTNTGELFF
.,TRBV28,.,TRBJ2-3,TGTGCCAGCGCGGTAGATACGCAGTATTTT,CASAVDTQYF
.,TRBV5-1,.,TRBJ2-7,TGCGCCAGCAGCTTGGCCTTAGGAGAAGCTGGGGAGCAGTACTTC,CASSLALGEAGEQYF
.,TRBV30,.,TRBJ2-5,TGTGCCTGGAGTGCCAACCAAGAGACCCAGTACTTC,CAWSANQETQYF
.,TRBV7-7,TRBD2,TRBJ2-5,TGTGCTAGCAGCTCGGGGGGATTGGCGGGTATACAAGAGACCCAGTACTTC,CASSSGGLAGIQETQYF
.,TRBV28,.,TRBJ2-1,TGTGCCAGCAGCCCACCGAGCAGGGTTCCCCTCTACAATGAGCAGTTCTTC,CASSPPSRVPLYNEQFF
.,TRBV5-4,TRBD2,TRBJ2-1,TGTGCCAGCAGCTTACTTGGGTTGGGGCTAGCGGTCGACAATGAGCAGTTCTTC,CASSLLGLGLAVDNEQFF
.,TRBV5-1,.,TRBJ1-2,TGCGCCAGCAGCAGGGGTTTAGAGAGCCTCTATGGCTACACCTTC,CASSRGLESLYGYTF
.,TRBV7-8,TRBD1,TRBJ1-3,TGTGCCAGCACCGGGACAGATGGAAACACCATATATTTT,CASTGTDGNTIYF
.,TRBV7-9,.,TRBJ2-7,TGTGCCAGCAGCTTAATTTCCGACAGGAGCTCCTACGAGCAGTACTTC,CASSLISDRSSYEQYF
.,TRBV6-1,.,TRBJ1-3,TGTGCCAGCAGAGTAGCAGAGGCCGGAAACACCATATATTTT,CASRVAEAGNTIYF
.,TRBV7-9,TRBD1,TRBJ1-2,TGTGCCAGCAGCTATGGGACAGGGGAAGGCTACACCTTC,CASSYGTGEGYTF
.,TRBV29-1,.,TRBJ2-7,TGCAGCGTTGAACTTTCTGCGACAGGCCGCCTTTTC,CSVELSATGRLF
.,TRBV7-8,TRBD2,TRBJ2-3,TGTGCCAGCAGCCCCTACCAGCGGGGACTAGCAGTATTTGCAGATACGCAGTATTTT,CASSPYQRGLAVFADTQYF
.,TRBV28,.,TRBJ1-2,TGTGCCAGCAGTTTAGGGCAGCAATATGGCTACACCTTC,CASSLGQQYGYTF
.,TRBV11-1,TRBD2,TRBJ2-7,TGTGCCAGCAGCTTATCGAGCGGGAGATACGAGCAGTACTTC,CASSLSSGRYEQYF
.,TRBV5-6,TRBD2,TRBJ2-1,TGTGCCAGCAGCGGAGTGGGACTAGCGGGGGGGTCCTACTACAATGAGCAGTTCTTC,CASSGVGLAGGSYYNEQFF
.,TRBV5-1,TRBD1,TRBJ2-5,TGCGCCAGCAGCTTACCCTCGACAGGGGGACCCCAAGAGACCCAGTACTTC,CASSLPSTGGPQETQYF
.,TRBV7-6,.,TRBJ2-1,TGTGCCAGCAGCTTAGCCTTGAGCTCCTACAATGAGCAGTTCTTC,CASSLALSSYNEQFF
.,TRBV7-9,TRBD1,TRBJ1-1,TGTGCCAGCAGCTTAGGACAGGGCTACACTGAAGCTTTCTTT,CASSLGQGYTEAFF
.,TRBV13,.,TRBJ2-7,TGTGCCAGCAGCTTAGGCCTACCCGGGGGTGGGGAAGGCGAGCAGTACTTC,CASSLGLPGGGEGEQYF
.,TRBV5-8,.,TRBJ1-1,TGTGCCAGCACCGACTACCTCGCGATGAACACTGAAGCTTTCTTT,CASTDYLAMNTEAFF
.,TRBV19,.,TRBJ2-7,TGTGCCAGTAGTCCAACAGGCTACCCCTACGAGCAGTACTTC,CASSPTGYPYEQYF
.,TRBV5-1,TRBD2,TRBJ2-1,TGCGCCAGCAGCTTGGGGTCCAGCGGGAGGGACGGTGAGCAGTTCTTC,CASSLGSSGRDGEQFF
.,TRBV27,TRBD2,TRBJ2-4,TGTGCCAGCATGGGGCTAGCGGGAGTTTTAGCCAAAAACATTCAGTACTTC,CASMGLAGVLAKNIQYF
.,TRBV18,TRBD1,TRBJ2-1,TGTGCCAGCTCACCGAGCGAGACAGGGGGCAATGAGCAGTTCTTC,CASSPSETGGNEQFF
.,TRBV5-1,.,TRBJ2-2,TGCGCCAGCAGCTTCAACGGTTGGGAGCTGTTTTTT,CASSFNGWELFF
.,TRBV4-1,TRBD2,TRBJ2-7,TGCGCCAGCAGCCAAGCGGCTAGCGGTTCCTACGAGCAGTACTTC,CASSQAASGSYEQYF
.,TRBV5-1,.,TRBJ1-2,TGCGCCAGCAGAGAGACAGAAAACTATGGCTACACCTTC,CASRETENYGYTF
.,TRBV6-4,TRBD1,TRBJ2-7,TGTGCCAGCAGTGCCCGGACAGGGGACTACGAGCAGTACTTC,CASSARTGDYEQYF
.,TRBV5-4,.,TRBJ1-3,TGTGCCAGCAGCTTGGCCGGGGGGAACTCTGGAAACACCATATATTTT,CASSLAGGNSGNTIYF
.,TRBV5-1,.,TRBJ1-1,TGCGCCAGCAGGGGGGGGTTGGACACTGAAGCTTTCTTT,CASRGGLDTEAFF
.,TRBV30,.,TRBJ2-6,TGTGCCTGGATCAATGGGGCCAACGTCCTGACTTTC,CAWINGANVLTF
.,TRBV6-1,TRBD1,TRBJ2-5,TGTGCCAGCAAATGGGACAGGGGCCAAGAGACCCAGTACTTC,CASKWDRGQETQYF
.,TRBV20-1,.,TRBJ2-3,TGCAGTGCTAGGAGCCACGATACGCAGTATTTT,CSARSHDTQYF
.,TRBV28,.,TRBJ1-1,TGTGCCAGCTCCTGGGGGCTGAACACTGAAGCTTTCTTT,CASSWGLNTEAFF
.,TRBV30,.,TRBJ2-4,TGTGCCTGGAGTGAGGGGGGGGCGGCCAAAAACATTCAGTACTTC,CAWSEGGAAKNIQYF
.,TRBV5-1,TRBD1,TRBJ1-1,TGCGCCAGCAGCCCCGGACAGGTGAACACTGAAGCTTTCTTT,CASSPGQVNTEAFF
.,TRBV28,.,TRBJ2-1,TGTGCCAGCAGTTTATGGTCTGGAGGCTCCTACAATGAGCAGTTCTTC,CASSLWSGGSYNEQFF
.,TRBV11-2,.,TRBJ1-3,TGTGCCAGCCGAATTTTGAGCTCTGGAAACACCATATATTTT,CASRILSSGNTIYF
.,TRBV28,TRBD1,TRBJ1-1,TGTGCCAGCAGTTTGGGGGCGCAGGGGGCAATTGAAGCTTTCTTT,CASSLGAQGAIEAFF